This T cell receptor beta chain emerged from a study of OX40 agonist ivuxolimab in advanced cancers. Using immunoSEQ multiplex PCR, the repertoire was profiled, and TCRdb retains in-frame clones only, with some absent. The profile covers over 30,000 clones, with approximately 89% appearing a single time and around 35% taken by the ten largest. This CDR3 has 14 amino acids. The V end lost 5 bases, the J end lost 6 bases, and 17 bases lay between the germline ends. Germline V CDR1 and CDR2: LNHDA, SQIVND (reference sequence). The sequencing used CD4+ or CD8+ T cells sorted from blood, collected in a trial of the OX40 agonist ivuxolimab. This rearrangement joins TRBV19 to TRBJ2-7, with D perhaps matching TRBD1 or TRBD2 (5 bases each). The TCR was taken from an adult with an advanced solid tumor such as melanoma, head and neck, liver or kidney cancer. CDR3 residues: CASSGEGTRGEQYF. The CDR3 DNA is TGTGCCAGTAGTGGGGAAGGAACGAGGGGCGAGCAGTACTTC.